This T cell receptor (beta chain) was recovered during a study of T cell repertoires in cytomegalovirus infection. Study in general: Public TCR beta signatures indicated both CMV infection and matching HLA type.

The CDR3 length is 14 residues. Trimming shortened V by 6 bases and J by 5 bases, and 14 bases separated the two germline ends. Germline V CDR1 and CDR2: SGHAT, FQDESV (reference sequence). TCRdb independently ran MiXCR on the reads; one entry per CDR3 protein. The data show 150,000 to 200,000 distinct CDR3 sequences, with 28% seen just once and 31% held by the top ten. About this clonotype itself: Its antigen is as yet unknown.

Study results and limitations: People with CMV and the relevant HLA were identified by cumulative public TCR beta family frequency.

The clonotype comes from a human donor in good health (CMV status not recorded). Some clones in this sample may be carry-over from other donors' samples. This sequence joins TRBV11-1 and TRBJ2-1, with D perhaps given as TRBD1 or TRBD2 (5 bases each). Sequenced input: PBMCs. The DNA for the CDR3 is TGTGCCAGCAGTGCCGGGACCGGGGACAATGAGCAGTTCTTC. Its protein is CASSAGTGDNEQFF.